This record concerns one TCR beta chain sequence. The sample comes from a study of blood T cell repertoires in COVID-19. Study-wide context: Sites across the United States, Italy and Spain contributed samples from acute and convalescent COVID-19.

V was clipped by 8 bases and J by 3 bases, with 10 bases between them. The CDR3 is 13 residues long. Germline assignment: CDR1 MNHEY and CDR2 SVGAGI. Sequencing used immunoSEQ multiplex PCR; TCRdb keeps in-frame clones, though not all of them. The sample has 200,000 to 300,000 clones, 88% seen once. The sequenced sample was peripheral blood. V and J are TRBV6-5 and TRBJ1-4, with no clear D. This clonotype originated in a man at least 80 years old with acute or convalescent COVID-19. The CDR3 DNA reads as TGTGCCAGCCGGAGGGCCCCTAATGAAAAACTGTTTTTT. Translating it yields CASRRAPNEKLFF.